These 19 T cell receptor beta chains were all obtained from the same sample, sequenced in a study of T cell changes during pregnancy in multiple sclerosis. Clones were read by immunoSEQ multiplex PCR, and TCRdb kept only the in-frame ones, dropping some. The data show tens of thousands of clones, roughly 91% seen once. The source material was peripheral blood, sampled in the third trimester of pregnancy. The receptors stem from a female donor in good health, enrolled as a control in a pregnancy study.

This chain links TRBV29-1 with TRBJ2-7, with unresolved D. CDR1 and CDR2 from the germline V gene are SQVTM and ANQGSEA. V was cut by 0 bases and J by 0 bases, with 18 bases left in between. This CDR3 has 17 amino acids. CDR3 DNA sequence: TGCAGCGTTGAAGAATTAAATTTCGAACGCGGCTCCTACGAGCAGTACTTC. Protein: CSVEELNFERGSYEQYF.

The chain couples TRBV6-5 to TRBJ2-1; D unresolved. The ends were cut back, 5 bases at V and 0 bases at J, with 8 bases in the middle. CDR3 length: 14 residues. The V gene's germline CDR1 is MNHEY and CDR2 SVGAGI. In DNA, the CDR3 is TGTGCCAGCAGTAGTCTCTACTCCTACAATGAGCAGTTCTTC. Translation gives CASSSLYSYNEQFF.

The rearrangement uses TRBV27 and TRBJ2-2; TRBD2 might be the D (6 bases). The germline V gene has CDR1 MNHEY and CDR2 SMNVEV (reference sequence). V lost 8 bases, J lost 2 bases, and 15 bases lay in between. The CDR3 contains 15 residues. CDR3 DNA sequence: TGTGCCAGCCGCTACCAGGGAGGAAACACCGGGGAGCTGTTTTTT. It encodes CASRYQGGNTGELFF.

This chain links TRBV5-1 with TRBJ1-2, with 8 bases that match TRBD1. J lost 6 bases, V lost 4 bases, and 5 bases had no gene match. This CDR3 is 13 amino acids long. Germline V CDR1 and CDR2: SGHRS, YFSETQ. This CDR3 is CASSAGTGDGYTF. CDR3 nucleotide sequence: TGCGCCAGCAGCGCCGGGACAGGTGATGGCTACACCTTC. The full variable domain, with the rest looked up from reference TRBV5-1 and TRBJ1-2, is KAGVTQTPRYLIKTRGQQVTLSCSPISGHRSVSWYQQTPGQGLQFLFEYFSETQRNKGNFPGRFSGRQFSNSRSEMNVSTLELGDSALYLCASSAGTGDGYTFGSGTRLTVV.

The chain is built from TRBV7-8 and TRBJ2-5; D remains unclear. CDR3 length equals 14 residues. V lost 3 bases, J lost 1 base, and 9 bases lay in between. CDR1 and CDR2 (germline): SGHVS, FQNEAQ. DNA for the CDR3: TGTGCCAGCAGCTTTGGGCCGTCCCAAGAGACCCAGTACTTC. It specifies CASSFGPSQETQYF. The variable domain in full, completed from reference TRBV7-8 and TRBJ2-5, reads GAGVSQSPRYKVAKRGQDVALRCDPISGHVSLFWYQQALGQGPEFLTYFQNEAQLDKSGLPSDRFFAERPEGSVSTLKIQRTQQEDSAVYLCASSFGPSQETQYFGPGTRLLVL.

The chain couples TRBV27 to TRBJ1-2; D is perhaps TRBD1 (5 bases). This CDR3 contains 14 residues. Germline V gene sequence: CDR1 MNHEY, CDR2 SMNVEV (reference sequence). V lost 4 bases and J lost 4, with 13 bases in between. DNA of the CDR3: TGTGCCAGCAGTTCCGCACAGGCTCTCTATGGCTACACCTTC. Residues: CASSSAQALYGYTF.

The chain recombines TRBV2 with TRBJ2-1; D possibly corresponds to TRBD2 (6 bases). Per germline, CDR1 SNHLY and CDR2 FYNNEI. V was cut by 4 bases and J by 6 bases, with 13 bases left in between. The CDR3 is made up of 14 amino acids. The CDR3 DNA is TGTGCCAGCAGTGTCCTTCTGGGGGGCAATGAGCAGTTCTTC. As protein: CASSVLLGGNEQFF.

The CDR3 region is CASSLVLANEQFF. Written as DNA, the CDR3 is TGTGCCAGCAGCTTAGTGTTGGCCAATGAGCAGTTCTTC. This chain connects TRBV7-6 to TRBJ2-1; no clear D. The germline V gene has CDR1 SGHVS and CDR2 FNYEAQ. The CDR3 loop spans 13 amino acids. Trimming shortened V by 1 base and J by 6 bases, and 7 bases separated the two germline ends.

J is TRBJ1-4 and V is TRBV27; D call uncertain. The CDR3 is made up of 15 amino acids. The germline V gene has CDR1 MNHEY and CDR2 SMNVEV (reference sequence). V dropped 0 bases and J dropped 5 bases, with 10 bases sitting between them. CDR3 in amino acids: CASSLSIAVNEKLFF. The CDR3 nucleotides read TGTGCCAGCAGTTTATCGATAGCGGTGAATGAAAAACTGTTTTTT.

The chain employs TRBV27 and TRBJ2-7; a possible D gene is TRBD1 (6 bases). CDR3 length: 14 residues. The germline V gene has CDR1 MNHEY and CDR2 SMNVEV (reference sequence). Trimming cost V 3 bases and J 2 bases, with 11 bases left between them. CDR3 nucleotides: TGTGCCAGCAGTTTTACACAGGGACCCTACGAGCAGTACTTC. It yields the protein CASSFTQGPYEQYF.

The chain uses TRBV27 and TRBJ2-2; TRBD2 matches 13 bases. Germline CDR1 and CDR2: MNHEY and SMNVEV (reference sequence). The CDR3 extends over 23 amino acids. J gave up 1 base and V 5 bases, and 22 bases lay outside the gene matches. The CDR3 is CASSPSLPTPGLAGLGNTGELFF. CDR3 bases: TGTGCCAGCAGTCCGTCCCTACCTACCCCGGGACTAGCGGGATTGGGGAACACCGGGGAGCTGTTTTTT.

In the case of this clone: This same CDR3 is encoded by further DNA sequences in the sample. The chain recombines TRBV6-5 with TRBJ1-1; D remains unclear. CDR3 length: 15 amino acids. V gave up 0 bases and J gave up 1 base, with 9 bases separating them. The germline V gene has CDR1 MNHEY and CDR2 SVGAGI. CDR3 region: CASSYSRVGNTEAFF. The CDR3 DNA is TGTGCCAGCAGTTACTCGCGGGTCGGGAACACTGAAGCTTTCTTT.

The rearrangement joins TRBV13 to TRBJ2-7; 10 bases agree with TRBD1. Looked up from germline, CDR1 is PRHDT and CDR2 is FYEKMQ (reference sequence). J gave up 2 bases and V 5 bases, and 6 bases lay outside the gene matches. The CDR3 spans 15 residues. The CDR3 here is CASSATGTGAYEQYF. The CDR3 region has the DNA TGTGCCAGCAGCGCTACCGGGACAGGGGCCTACGAGCAGTACTTC. The full variable domain, completed using reference TRBV13 and TRBJ2-7, is AAGVIQSPRHLIKEKRETATLKCYPIPRHDTVYWYQQGPGQDPQFLISFYEKMQSDKGSIPDRFSAQQFSDYHSELNMSSLELGDSALYFCASSATGTGAYEQYFGPGTRLTVT.

V gene TRBV5-1 combines with J gene TRBJ1-4; 7 nucleotides line up with TRBD1. The V gene end was trimmed by 6 bases and the J gene end by 0 bases; junction bases not matched to a gene: 5. The CDR3 runs to 15 residues. Germline V lookup: CDR1 SGHRS, CDR2 YFSETQ. DNA for the CDR3: TGCGCCAGCACCCGGACAGGCCCAACTAATGAAAAACTGTTTTTT. Protein: CASTRTGPTNEKLFF.

In this sample, this clone turned up a few times. The genes are TRBV27 and TRBJ2-5, with D possibly matching TRBD2 (6 bases). CDR3 size: 16 residues. Germline V CDR1 and CDR2: MNHEY, SMNVEV (reference sequence). V lost 5 bases and J lost 5, with 21 bases in between. The CDR3: CASSPTPGSGEETQYF. CDR3 DNA sequence: TGTGCCAGCAGTCCGACCCCCGGGTCGGGGGAGGAGACCCAGTACTTC.

V and J are TRBV4-1 and TRBJ1-5, with D possibly TRBD1 on 6 matching bases. In germline, CDR1 is MGHRA, CDR2 YSYEKL. The V gene lost 1 base and the J gene lost 3 bases, with 10 bases spanning the gap. The CDR3 sequence is 15 residues long. CDR3 bases: TGCGCCAGCAGCCAAGGGCAGGGGAACAATCAGCCCCAGCATTTT. Its translation: CASSQGQGNNQPQHF.

The V and J genes are TRBV19 and TRBJ2-2, with TRBD2 matching 8 bases. The V and J ends lost 9 bases and 8 bases, in that order; junction bases with no gene match: 14. This CDR3 is built from 15 residues. Germline V gene data show CDR1 as LNHDA and CDR2 as SQIVND (reference sequence). The CDR3 DNA reads as TGTGCCAGCCGGGAGGGCCGGTTATCGTTGGGGGAGCTGTTTTTT. As protein: CASREGRLSLGELFF.

The chain joins TRBV2 to TRBJ2-1; 12 nucleotides line up with TRBD2. Germline V CDR1 and CDR2: SNHLY, FYNNEI. The V gene end was trimmed by 8 bases and the J gene end by 7 bases; junction bases not matched to a gene: 6. The CDR3 loop spans 14 amino acids. CDR3 amino acids: CASERGLAGNEQFF. For the CDR3, the DNA is TGTGCCAGCGAGCGCGGACTAGCGGGAAATGAGCAGTTCTTC.

This clone appeared once. The rearrangement links TRBV13 to TRBJ1-4, with 9 positions matching TRBD1. CDR1 is PRHDT and CDR2 is FYEKMQ in the germline V gene (reference sequence). Unmatched junction bases numbered 2, after V lost 4 bases and J lost 5 bases. The CDR3 runs to 14 residues. The CDR3 nucleotides are TGTGCCAGCAGCTCCGGGACAGGGAATGAAAAACTGTTTTTT. Its translation: CASSSGTGNEKLFF.